This paragraph reports one T cell receptor (beta chain). Its antigen is undetermined. This sample was taken from a study of STAT5B mutations in CD4+ large granular lymphocyte leukemia. Study-level background: The CDR3 'QG' motif was associated with a particular HLA allele among healthy donors. Whole-study results and caveats: Top patient clones used TRBV06 genes more often: 8/27 versus 2/35 in controls. CD4-sorted patient repertoires seemed more clonal than healthy CD4+ repertoires. About 26% of private leukemic clonotypes occurred rarely in other patients' non-leukemic repertoires.

Produced via immunoSEQ multiplex PCR; TCRdb's table is partial and in-frame only. The sample lists about 21,000 clones, more than 65% occurring once. V shed 4 bases and J shed 10 bases, with 11 bases lying between them. The CDR3 sequence is 13 residues long. Per germline, CDR1 MNHEY and CDR2 SMNVEV (reference sequence). This TCR derives from a human donor in good health. The chain uses TRBV27 and TRBJ1-6, with D perhaps matching TRBD1 (6 bases). Sequencing used CD4+ T cells from blood buffy coats. Here the CDR3 reads CASSWPGGSPLHF. The CDR3 coding sequence is TGTGCCAGCAGTTGGCCGGGGGGCTCACCCCTCCACTTT.